This T cell receptor (beta chain) is drawn from a study of CD8 T cells in ankylosing spondylitis. This clonotype has a count of ten or more. MiXCR was run by TCRdb on the 5' RACE reads, yielding one entry per CDR3 protein. The sample has 200,000 to 300,000 distinct CDR3 sequences; 8% to 9.5% are singletons. The CDR3 loop spans 11 amino acids. The ends were cut back, 5 bases at V and 10 bases at J, with 11 bases in the middle. The rearrangement links TRBV12-3 or TRBV12-4 to TRBJ1-1, with unresolved D. This sequence was found in a male donor with ankylosing spondylitis or in good health (not recorded which). The sequencing sample was made of blood, either unsorted or a sorted T cell fraction (not recorded which). The CDR3 nucleotides read TGTGCCAGCAGTGTTGCCGGGGTAGCTTTCTTT. Translation gives CASSVAGVAFF.